The 21 T cell receptor beta chains presented below share a single source sample, sequenced in a study of T cell repertoires in cytomegalovirus infection (dated by TCRdb to between 2018 and 2021). The run used an Illumina HiSeq 1500. The public sequencing data were trimmed at Q25 with fastp and processed into clonotypes with MiXCR by TCRdb, which kept only in-frame beta chains. Merged by CDR3 protein, the rows form single entries marked with the most common genes and DNA. This sample is represented by 200,000 to 250,000 distinct CDR3 sequences; approximately 24% of them were singletons. The ten largest clones represent 15% to 20% of the sample. The sample was CD8+ T cells from PBMCs. These receptors came from a human donor in good health (CMV status not recorded). Some clones in this sample may be carry-over from other donors' samples.

This clonotype turned up a few times. The V call is TRBV14, the J call TRBJ1-1, with 9 bases matching TRBD1. The CDR3 runs to 14 residues. V trimming: 8 bases; J trimming: 4 bases; junction bases outside the gene matches: 8. Looked up from germline, CDR1 is SGHDN and CDR2 is FVKESK. In DNA, the CDR3 is TGTGCCAGCGGCAAACAGGGGGCCGGCACTGAAGCTTTCTTT. This sequence encodes CASGKQGAGTEAFF.

This clonotype was counted ten times or more. The chain combines TRBV7-9 with TRBJ1-2; TRBD1 agrees at 7 bases. J lost 13 bases, V lost 5 bases, and 16 bases had no gene match. The CDR3 has 14 residues. The germline V gene encodes CDR1 SEHNR and CDR2 FQNEAQ (reference sequence). CDR3 sequence: CASSRDRVSPVGTF. CDR3 sequence (DNA): TGTGCCAGCAGCAGAGACAGGGTGTCGCCGGTGGGCACCTTC.

The genes are TRBV12-3 or TRBV12-4 and TRBJ1-1; D possibly corresponds to TRBD1 (5 bases). This CDR3 is built from 14 residues. Deletions cut 6 bases from V and 4 bases from J, with 15 bases between. For the CDR3, the DNA is TGTGCCAGCAGCAGCTCAGGGACTAGCACTGAAGCTTTCTTT. The encoded protein is CASSSSGTSTEAFF.

The rearrangement links TRBV29-1 to TRBJ2-3; TRBD2 aligns across 14 bases. V lost 6 bases to trimming and J lost 3 bases; unmatched junction nucleotides: 11. The V gene's germline CDR1 is SQVTM and CDR2 ANQGSEA. There are 17 residues in the CDR3. The CDR3 DNA reads TGCAGCGTCAGGGGGTTGACTAGCGGGGGGGCGACAGATACGCAGTATTTT. This encodes CSVRGLTSGGATDTQYF.

This chain links TRBV9 with TRBJ2-6; 7 positions agree with TRBD1. CDR1 is SGDLS, CDR2 YYNGEE, per germline. Trimming took 6 bases from V and 2 from J; bases not matched to a gene: 5. The CDR3 runs to 15 residues. CDR3 residues: CASKDRKAGANVLTF. In DNA form, the CDR3 reads TGTGCCAGCAAGGACAGGAAGGCTGGGGCCAACGTCCTGACTTTC.

The gene calls are TRBV24-1 and TRBJ1-2; a weak D match, TRBD1 (5 bases). This CDR3 region has 13 residues. The V and J ends lost 5 bases and 5 bases respectively, with 11 bases between them. Per the germline V gene, CDR1 is KGHDR and CDR2 is SFDVKD. CDR3 bases: TGTGCCACCAGTGGGGGGGGGGGATATGGCTACACCTTC. Encoded protein: CATSGGGGYGYTF.

The chain combines TRBV4-1 with TRBJ2-7; no reliable D call. The V end lost 1 base, the J end lost 0 bases, and 10 bases lay between the germline ends. Germline CDR1 and CDR2: MGHRA and YSYEKL. The CDR3 loop spans 15 amino acids. The CDR3 here is CASSQGAPVSYEQYF. DNA for the CDR3: TGCGCCAGCAGCCAAGGAGCCCCTGTCTCCTACGAGCAGTACTTC.

J is TRBJ1-2 and V is TRBV20-1; the D gene is possibly TRBD1 (6 bases). The CDR3 length is 14 residues. Germline V CDR1 and CDR2: DFQATT, SNEGSKA (reference sequence). V was cut by 6 bases and J by 4 bases, with 18 bases left in between. The CDR3: CSALDSGVPYGYTF. The CDR3 region has the DNA TGCAGTGCGCTGGACAGCGGGGTTCCCTATGGCTACACCTTC.

This clonotype has a handful of counts. This chain connects TRBV12-3 or TRBV12-4 to TRBJ1-1, with D hard to call. The CDR3 contains 14 residues. V was shortened by 4 bases and J by 1 base, with 10 bases between the two germline ends. The CDR3 coding sequence is TGTGCCAGCAGTTCGGGTCTCAAGAACACTGAAGCTTTCTTT. Encoded protein: CASSSGLKNTEAFF.

The chain couples TRBV28 to TRBJ2-5, with D uncertain. The CDR3 length is 17 residues. Germline V gives CDR1 MDHEN, CDR2 SYDVKM. V was cut by 1 base and J by 4 bases, with 19 bases left in between. The CDR3 region has the DNA TGTGCCAGCAGTTTATCGCTTACGGTCCTGAAAGGAGAGACCCAGTACTTC. As protein: CASSLSLTVLKGETQYF.

This clonotype was counted ten times or more. The rearrangement links TRBV28 to TRBJ1-3; a weak D match, TRBD1 (5 bases). V lost 4 bases and J 0 bases, leaving 7 bases between the germline ends. Germline V CDR1 and CDR2: MDHEN, SYDVKM. This CDR3 is 14 amino acids long. The CDR3 DNA is TGTGCCAGCAGTTCGACAGTCTCTGGAAACACCATATATTTT. It is translated as CASSSTVSGNTIYF.

The chain uses TRBV20-1 and TRBJ1-2; D call uncertain. Germline V CDR1 and CDR2: DFQATT, SNEGSKA (reference sequence). This CDR3 has 12 amino acids. Trimming removed 3 bases at V and 3 bases at J, with 8 bases between. The CDR3 bases are TGCAGTGCTAGTATGGGTCACTATGGCTACACCTTC. Its protein is CSASMGHYGYTF.

The table lists this clonotype with many counts. This chain joins TRBV7-6 and TRBJ2-7, with 11 bases that match TRBD1. Looked up from germline, CDR1 is SGHVS and CDR2 is FNYEAQ. Trimming at V came to 1 base and at J to 3 bases, leaving 2 bases not matched to a gene. The CDR3 runs 15 residues. In nucleotides, the CDR3 is TGTGCCAGCAGCTTAGGGACAGGGGGCGTCTACGAGCAGTACTTC. Encoded protein: CASSLGTGGVYEQYF.

On this clonotype: Since a much larger clone is just one base distant, this may be a read error. The genes are TRBV11-2 and TRBJ2-7, with D unresolved. CDR3 length: 14 amino acids. Germline V gene sequence: CDR1 SGHAT, CDR2 FQNNGV. The V end lost 5 bases, the J end lost 3 bases, and 14 bases lay between the germline ends. The CDR3 loop is CASSGSAGHYEQYF. The CDR3 coding sequence is TGTGCCAGCAGCGGAAGCGCAGGCCACTACGAGCAGTACTTC.

This clonotype was found a few times. CDR3 residues: CASSSSGSQGDTQYF. In DNA, the CDR3 is TGTGCCAGCAGCTCATCAGGGTCTCAAGGAGATACGCAGTATTTT. The V and J genes are TRBV5-5 and TRBJ2-3, with a tentative D call TRBD1 (5 bases). This CDR3 has 15 amino acids. Trimming cost V 3 bases and J 5 bases, with 16 bases left between them. Per the germline V gene, CDR1 is SGHKS and CDR2 is YYEKEE (reference sequence).

V is TRBV7-2 and J is TRBJ2-7, with a weak D call TRBD2 (6 bases). There are 16 residues in the CDR3. Germline loops: CDR1 SGHTA, CDR2 FQGNSA. Trimming removed 3 bases from V and 3 bases from J, with 18 bases in between. The CDR3 loop reads CASSFIFRDSLYEQYF. The CDR3 DNA sequence: TGTGCCAGCAGCTTCATCTTCCGGGACTCTCTCTACGAGCAGTACTTC.

This chain's CDR3 is CASSQGGWKGAKNIQYF. The CDR3 DNA follows: TGTGCCAGCAGCCAAGGCGGATGGAAGGGAGCCAAAAACATTCAGTACTTC. The gene calls are TRBV14 and TRBJ2-4; unclear D gene. V gave up 1 base and J gave up 0 bases, with 13 bases separating them. The germline V gene has CDR1 SGHDN and CDR2 FVKESK. This CDR3 spans 17 amino acids.

This clonotype has at least ten counts. J is TRBJ1-1 and V is TRBV4-1; a weak D match, TRBD1 (6 bases). Germline loops: CDR1 MGHRA, CDR2 YSYEKL. V shed 4 bases and J shed 6 bases, with 15 bases lying between them. The CDR3 extends over 14 amino acids. CDR3 coding DNA: TGCGCCAGCAGCCCCCTTAGGGGGAGGGCTGAAGCTTTCTTT. This sequence encodes CASSPLRGRAEAFF.

The chain carries TRBV28 and TRBJ2-5; D unresolved. The length of the CDR3 is 14 residues. Trimming left V 5 bases short and J 4 bases short, with 14 bases between. Germline V CDR1 and CDR2: MDHEN, SYDVKM. CDR3 sequence reads: CASSPTDVIETQYF. CDR3 nucleotide sequence: TGTGCCAGCAGTCCCACAGACGTGATAGAGACCCAGTACTTC.

This clonotype turned up a few times. This chain connects TRBV12-3 or TRBV12-4 to TRBJ2-3; 13 nucleotides align to TRBD2. Trimming removed 2 bases from V and 3 bases from J; junction bases left unmatched: 11. This CDR3 contains 19 residues. CDR3 protein: CASSLSGTSGAAGTDTQYF. In nucleotides, the CDR3 is TGTGCCAGCAGTTTAAGTGGGACTAGCGGGGCCGCGGGAACAGATACGCAGTATTTT.

This clonotype was detected ten times or more. V usage is TRBV7-2 and J usage is TRBJ2-7, with TRBD1 identical over 11 bases. The CDR3 is made up of 15 amino acids. CDR1 and CDR2 (germline): SGHTA, FQGNSA. The trim removed 3 bases at V and 7 bases at J, leaving 8 bases unmatched. CDR3 sequence: CASSLWTGGLEEQYF. The CDR3 nucleotides read TGTGCCAGCAGCTTGTGGACAGGGGGCCTCGAGGAGCAGTACTTC.